This T cell receptor (beta chain) appears in the sequencing data of a study of blood T cell repertoires in COVID-19. Across the whole study: Researchers got acute and convalescent COVID-19 samples from the United States, Italy and Spain.

Sequenced by immunoSEQ multiplex PCR; TCRdb stores in-frame clones only, minus some. The data show about 200,000 clones, 80% to 90% seen once. Trimming removed 3 bases at V and 4 bases at J, with 14 bases between. The CDR3 sequence is 15 residues long. The germline V gene encodes CDR1 SGHDT and CDR2 YYEEEE. This TCR was recovered from a woman aged 40 to 50 with acute COVID-19. This rearrangement joins TRBV5-6 to TRBJ1-3; possibly TRBD1 for D (5 bases). The sequenced material came from PBMCs or T cells enriched from blood (not recorded which). The chain's CDR3 is CASSYSGGGGNTIYF. The CDR3 bases are TGTGCCAGCAGCTATTCGGGGGGAGGAGGAAACACCATATATTTT.